This T cell receptor beta chain was identified in a study of T cell repertoires in cytomegalovirus infection (dated by TCRdb to between 2019 and 2020). About the study as a whole: Donor HLA type was relevant to the analysis, because carriage of CMV infection together with the matching HLA type was indicated by public TCR beta signatures. General study outcomes and caveats: In both this cohort and an independent roughly 360-donor cohort, the cumulative frequency of public TCR beta family members distinguished carriers of CMV infection plus the relevant HLA type. The ex vivo response was dominated by HLA-C-restricted CMV-specific TCR beta clonotypes, which also provided the single most frequent clonotype in two of eight donors.

TCRdb names Illumina HiSeq 1500 as the instrument used. Starting from the raw public reads, TCRdb applied fastp trimming at Q25, assembled clones with MiXCR and retained in-frame beta chains. Identical CDR3 protein sequences are pooled into one entry, listed with their most common genes and DNA. This sample gives under 150,000 distinct CDR3 sequences in total; roughly 9% of them show up just once. The leading ten clones occupy around 10% of the sample. Trimming removed 6 bases from V and 4 bases from J, leaving 18 bases between the germline ends. CDR1 and CDR2 (SNHLY, FYNNEI) derive from the germline V gene. The CDR3 numbers 15 residues from cysteine through phenylalanine. CDR3 DNA only is kept here, 45 bases in frame from base 1. Concerning this clonotype: Its antigen is currently not known. Base qualities are missing; no much larger clone stands one base away.

The rearranged segments are TRBV2 and TRBJ1-1, with no confident D gene call. Sequences were obtained from PBMCs. The receptor was isolated from a human donor in good health (CMV status not recorded). Some clones in this sample may be carry-over from other donors' samples. This receptor carries the CDR3 CASRVADDRSTEAFF. The nucleotide sequence is given as TGTGCCAGCAGGGTCGCGGATGATAGGTCCACTGAAGCTTTCTTT. When the CDR3 is completed using the reference TRBV2 and TRBJ1-1 genes on either side, the full variable domain is EPEVTQTPSHQVTQMGQEVILRCVPISNHLYFYWYRQILGQKVEFLVSFYNNEISEKSEIFDDQFSVERPDGSNFTLKIRSTKLEDSAMYFCASRVADDRSTEAFFGQGTRLTVV.